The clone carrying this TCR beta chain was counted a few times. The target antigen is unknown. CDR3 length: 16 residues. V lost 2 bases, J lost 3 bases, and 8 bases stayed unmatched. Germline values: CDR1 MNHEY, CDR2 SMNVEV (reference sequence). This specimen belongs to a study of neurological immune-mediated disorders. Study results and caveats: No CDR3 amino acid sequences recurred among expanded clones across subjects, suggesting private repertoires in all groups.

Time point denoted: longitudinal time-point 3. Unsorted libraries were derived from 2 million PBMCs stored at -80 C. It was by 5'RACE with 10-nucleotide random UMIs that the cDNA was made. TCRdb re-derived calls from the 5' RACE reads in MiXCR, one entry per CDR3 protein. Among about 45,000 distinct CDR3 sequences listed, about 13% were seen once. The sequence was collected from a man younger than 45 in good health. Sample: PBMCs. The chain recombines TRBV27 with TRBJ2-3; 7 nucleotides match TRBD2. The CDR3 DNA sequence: TGTGCCAGCAGTTTACTAGCGGAGATTAATACAGATACGCAGTATTTT. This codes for CASSLLAEINTDTQYF.